The clone carrying this TCR beta chain was observed a single time. Unrecorded immune exposure was likely among donors, who were nominally healthy when sampled. The V gene lost 5 bases and the J gene lost 0 bases, with 8 bases spanning the gap. CDR3 size: 13 residues. Germline lookup yields CDR1 MNHEY and CDR2 SMNVEV (reference sequence). The record originates from a study of cytomegalovirus exposure and HLA in healthy donors. Primers for the PCR totalled 60 Vbeta and 13 Jbeta. Clones were sequenced by immunoSEQ multiplex PCR, and TCRdb holds only the in-frame ones, with some missing. The sample contains 150,000 or so clones, roughly 80% of which appear only once.

The sequence derives from a woman between 18 and 30 years old in good health and CMV-seronegative. The genes are TRBV27 and TRBJ2-7; D is undetermined. The specimen sequenced was PBMCs. CDR3 sequence reads: CASSPRPSYEQYF. The CDR3 DNA reads TGTGCCAGCAGTCCTCGTCCCTCCTACGAGCAGTACTTC.